The clone carrying this T cell receptor (beta chain) appeared once. The germline V gene has CDR1 KGHSH and CDR2 LQKENI. V was pared by 6 bases and J by 4 bases, with 11 bases of the junction left unmatched. The length of the CDR3 is 16 residues. The data belong to a study of T cell changes during pregnancy in multiple sclerosis. Data came from immunoSEQ multiplex PCR; TCRdb stores just in-frame clones and leaves some out. In the table there are 65,000 to 85,000 clones, 94% of which are singletons. Sequenced here: peripheral blood, sampled in the second trimester of pregnancy. The TCR sequence derives from a female donor in good health, enrolled as a control in a pregnancy study. The genes are TRBV18 and TRBJ2-1; 8 bases are a match to TRBD1. CDR3 protein: CASSNLQGVGYNEQFF. CDR3 bases: TGTGCCAGCTCCAACCTACAGGGGGTAGGATACAATGAGCAGTTCTTC.